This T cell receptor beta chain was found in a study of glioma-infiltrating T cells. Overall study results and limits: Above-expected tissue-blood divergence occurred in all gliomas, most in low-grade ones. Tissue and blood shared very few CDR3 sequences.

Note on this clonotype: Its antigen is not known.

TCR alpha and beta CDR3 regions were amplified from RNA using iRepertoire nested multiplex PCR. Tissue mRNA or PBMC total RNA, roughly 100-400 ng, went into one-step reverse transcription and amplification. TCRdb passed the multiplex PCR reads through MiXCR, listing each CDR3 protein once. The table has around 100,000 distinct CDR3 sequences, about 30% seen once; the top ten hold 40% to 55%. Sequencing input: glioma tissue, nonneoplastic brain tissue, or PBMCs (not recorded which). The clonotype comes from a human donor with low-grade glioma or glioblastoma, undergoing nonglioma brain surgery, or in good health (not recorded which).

CDR3 region: CASSRPQGRQFF. CDR3 DNA sequence: TGTGCCAGCTCACGGCCGCAGGGACGTCAGTTCTTC. This chain joins TRBV18 and TRBJ2-1, with D perhaps TRBD1 or TRBD2 (5 bases each). Germline lookup yields CDR1 KGHSH and CDR2 LQKENI. The CDR3 has 12 residues. Trimming cost V 4 bases and J 13 bases, with 14 bases left between them.